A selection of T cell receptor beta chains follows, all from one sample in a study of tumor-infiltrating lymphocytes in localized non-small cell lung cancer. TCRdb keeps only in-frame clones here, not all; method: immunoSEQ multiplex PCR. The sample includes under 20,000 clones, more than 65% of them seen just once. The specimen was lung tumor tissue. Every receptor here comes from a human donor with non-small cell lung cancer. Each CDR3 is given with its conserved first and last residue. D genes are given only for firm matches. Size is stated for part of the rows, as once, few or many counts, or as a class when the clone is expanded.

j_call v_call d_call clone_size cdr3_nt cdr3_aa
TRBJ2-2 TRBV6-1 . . TGTGCCAGCAGCCCTCGAAGGGTCACCGGGGAGCTGTTTTTT CASSPRRVTGELFF
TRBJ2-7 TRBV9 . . TGTGCCAGCAGCGTAGGGTGGGAAACCTACGAGCAGTACTTC CASSVGWETYEQYF
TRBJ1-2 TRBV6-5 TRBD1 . TGTGCCATCAGTGAGTCGGACAGGGCGAATGGCTACACCTTC CAISESDRANGYTF
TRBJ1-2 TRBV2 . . TGTGCCAGCAGTGACCTCGGGCCTTACTATGGCTACACCTTC CASSDLGPYYGYTF
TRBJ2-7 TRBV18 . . TGTGCCAGCTCACCAGCAGGGAACTTAGCCTACGAGCAGTACTTC CASSPAGNLAYEQYF
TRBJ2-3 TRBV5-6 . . TGTGCCAGCAGCTACCCAATGGGGGTGGATACGCAGTATTTT CASSYPMGVDTQYF
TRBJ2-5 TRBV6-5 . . TGTGCCAGCAGTTATCGTCAGACCCAGTACTTC CASSYRQTQYF
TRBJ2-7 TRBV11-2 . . TGTGCCAGCAGCTTAGGACAGTCTACCTACGAGCAGTACTTC CASSLGQSTYEQYF
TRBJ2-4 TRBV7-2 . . TGTGCCAGCAGCAATGCCGGAAGCTTTGATCAGTACTTC CASSNAGSFDQYF
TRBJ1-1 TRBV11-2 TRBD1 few TGTGCCAGCAGCTTTAGCCAGGGGGCTCGTAGGACTGAAGCTTTCTTT CASSFSQGARRTEAFF
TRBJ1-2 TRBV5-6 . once TGTGCCAGCAGCCGGGACGGGAATAACTATGGCTACACCTTC CASSRDGNNYGYTF
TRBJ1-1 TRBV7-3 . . TGTGCCAGCAGCTCTCGGCGGGACACTGAAGCTTTCTTT CASSSRRDTEAFF
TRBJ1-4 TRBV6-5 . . TGTGCCAGCAGTTACCCGACGGTTTCCCATGAAAAACTGTTTTTT CASSYPTVSHEKLFF
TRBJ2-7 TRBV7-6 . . TGTGCCAGCAGCTTAGGCCCAGGTTCATGGTACTTC CASSLGPGSWYF
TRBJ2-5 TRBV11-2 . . TGTGCCAGCAGCTTAGGGTTACAAGAGACCCAGTACTTC CASSLGLQETQYF
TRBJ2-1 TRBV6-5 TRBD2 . TGTGCCAGCACCGGAGCGGGGGGGAATGAGCAGTTCTTC CASTGAGGNEQFF
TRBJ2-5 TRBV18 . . TGTGCCAGCTCACCACGGAGTGTTATGGGAGAGACCCAGTACTTC CASSPRSVMGETQYF
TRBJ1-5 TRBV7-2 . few TGTGCCAGCAGCCGTGGGGTGAGGCAGCCCCAGCATTTT CASSRGVRQPQHF
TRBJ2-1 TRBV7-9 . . TGTGCCAGCAGCCCAAGGATGGCGTCCTACAATGAGCAGTTCTTC CASSPRMASYNEQFF
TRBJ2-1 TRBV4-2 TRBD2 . TGTGCCAGCAGCCATCGGACTAGCGGGGAGGTTGAGCAGTTCTTC CASSHRTSGEVEQFF
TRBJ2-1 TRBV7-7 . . TGTGCTAGCAGCTTAGAGGGAACTGACAATGAGCAGTTCTTC CASSLEGTDNEQFF
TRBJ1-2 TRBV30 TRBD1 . TGTGCCTGGATCCGGGACAGGGGGAATGGCTACACCTTC CAWIRDRGNGYTF
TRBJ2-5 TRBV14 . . TGTGCCAGCAGCCAACAAGAGACCCAGTACTTC CASSQQETQYF
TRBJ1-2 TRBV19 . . TGTGCCAGTAGTATCCAGGACAGCGCCTATGGCTACACCTTC CASSIQDSAYGYTF
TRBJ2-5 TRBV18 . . TGTGCCAGCTCACCGAAAACGGGGGAGACCCAGTACTTC CASSPKTGETQYF
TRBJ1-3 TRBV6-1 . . TGTGCCAGCAGTGAATACAGTCGCTCTGGAAACACCATATATTTT CASSEYSRSGNTIYF
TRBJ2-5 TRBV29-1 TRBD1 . TGCAGCGTTGGACCGGGACAGGGTATGGAGACCCAGTACTTC CSVGPGQGMETQYF
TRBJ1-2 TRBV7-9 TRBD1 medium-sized TGTGCCAGCAGCTTATTTGGGACAGGCTATGGCTACACCTTC CASSLFGTGYGYTF
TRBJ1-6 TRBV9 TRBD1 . TGTGCCAGCAGCGTACGCCGGGACAGGGATAATTCACCCCTCCACTTT CASSVRRDRDNSPLHF
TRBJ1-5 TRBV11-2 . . TGTGCCAGCAGCCTAGGGACATCCCTATACCAGCCCCAGCATTTT CASSLGTSLYQPQHF
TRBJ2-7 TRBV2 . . TGTGCCAGCAAACCACACCTGGACCACGAGCAGTACTTC CASKPHLDHEQYF
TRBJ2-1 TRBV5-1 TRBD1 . TGCGCCAGCAGGGGGGGACAGGGGGTGGATGAGCAGTTCTTC CASRGGQGVDEQFF
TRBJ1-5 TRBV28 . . TGTGCCAGCACATTGGGGGGGCAGCCCCAGCATTTT CASTLGGQPQHF
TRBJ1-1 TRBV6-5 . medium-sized TGTGCCAGCAGGAAGGGTGGGAACACTTTAGAAGCTTTCTTT CASRKGGNTLEAFF
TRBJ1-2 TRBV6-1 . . TGTGCCAGCAGTGACAACGGGAATCCTTATGGCTACACCTTC CASSDNGNPYGYTF